This note documents a single T cell receptor beta chain sequence. The antigen remains undetermined. Despite likely unrecorded immune exposures, the donors were nominally healthy at the time of sampling. Germline V gives CDR1 LNHNV, CDR2 YYDKDF (reference sequence). V was trimmed by 5 bases and J by 1 base, leaving 17 bases between them. This CDR3 has 16 residues. The study ran its PCR with 60 Vbeta and 13 Jbeta primers. Libraries were prepared by immunoSEQ multiplex PCR; TCRdb keeps only in-frame clonotypes and omits some of them. Of 65,000 to 100,000 clones in the sample, about 74% were seen once. The data are from a study of cytomegalovirus exposure and HLA in healthy donors. Study conclusions and caveats: Three chains linked to CMV were shown in vitro to be specific for CMV antigens. Later analysis associated a missense DCLRE1C variant with TCR beta V- and J-gene trimming. An analysis that was carried out later associated 16,951 TCR beta sequences with HLA alleles at 0.05 false discovery rate.

This chain joins TRBV15 and TRBJ1-1, with a possible D match to TRBD1 (5 bases). This sequence originates from a man aged 40-50 years in good health and CMV-seronegative. The material sequenced was PBMCs. The CDR3 spells CATSVYMGGGNTEAFF. The DNA for the CDR3 is TGTGCCACCAGCGTTTATATGGGCGGGGGGAACACTGAAGCTTTCTTT.